Here is one T cell receptor (beta chain) with its context. Its antigen is not known. Treatment meaning: roughly nine-day PBMC culture with coronavirus spike peptide pools or control peptides (ViraFEST assay). V was pared by 1 base and J by 7 bases, with 13 bases between. The CDR3 extends over 15 amino acids. Germline-derived CDR1 and CDR2 are LGHNA and YNFKEQ. Oncomine TCR Beta short-read sequencing was applied to DNA from cultured CD4+ T cells. TCRdb re-analysed the PCR reads in MiXCR, keeping a single row per CDR3 protein. The table records just under 20,000 distinct CDR3 sequences, roughly half of them present only once. These data come from a study of vaccination and CD4 T cells after COVID-19. Turning to the study itself: The study drew post-COVID samples a median around 100 days after diagnosis (range 35 to 161).

This TCR was sampled from a human donor who had recovered from COVID-19. The specimen sequenced was CD4+ T cells from blood, cultured in vitro. The V gene is TRBV4-2, the J gene TRBJ2-2, with D maybe TRBD2 (6 bases). CDR3 loop: CASSQGHQEGGELFF. The CDR3 nucleotides read TGTGCCAGCAGCCAAGGCCACCAGGAGGGCGGGGAGCTGTTTTTT.